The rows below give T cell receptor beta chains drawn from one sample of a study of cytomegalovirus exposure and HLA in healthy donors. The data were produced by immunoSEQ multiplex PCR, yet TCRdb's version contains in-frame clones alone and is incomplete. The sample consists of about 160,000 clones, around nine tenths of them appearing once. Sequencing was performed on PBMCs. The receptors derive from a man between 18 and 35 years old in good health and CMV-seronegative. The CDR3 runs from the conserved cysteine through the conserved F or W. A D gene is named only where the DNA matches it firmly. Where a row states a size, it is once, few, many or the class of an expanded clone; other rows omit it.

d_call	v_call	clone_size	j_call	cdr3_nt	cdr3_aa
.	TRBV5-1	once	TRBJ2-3	TGCGCCAGCAGCGAAGGGGTAGCAGATACGCAGTATTTT	CASSEGVADTQYF
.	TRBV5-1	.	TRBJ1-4	TGCGCCAGCAGCTTGGATAGGGAGGGTGAAAAACTGTTTTTT	CASSLDREGEKLFF
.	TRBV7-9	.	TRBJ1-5	TGTGCCAGCAGCCAGGGGACTAACAATCAGCCCCAGCATTTT	CASSQGTNNQPQHF
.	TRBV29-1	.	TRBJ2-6	TGCAGCGTCTATGCCCCGCAGGGGGGCAACGTCCTGACTTTC	CSVYAPQGGNVLTF
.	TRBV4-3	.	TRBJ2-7	TGCGCCAGCAGCCAAGGACTCCTCTACGAGCAGTACTTC	CASSQGLLYEQYF
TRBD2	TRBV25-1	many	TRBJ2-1	TGTGCCATCAGTAGCGGCGGGAGGGACAATGAGCAGTTCTTC	CAISSGGRDNEQFF
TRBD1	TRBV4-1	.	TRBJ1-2	TGCGCCAGCAGCCGCACCGACAGGGGAAGCTATGGCTACACCTTC	CASSRTDRGSYGYTF
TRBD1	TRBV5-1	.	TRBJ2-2	TGCGCCAGCACTTCGGCAGGGGGAAGAGCCGGGGAGCTGTTTTTT	CASTSAGGRAGELFF
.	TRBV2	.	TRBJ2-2	TGTGCCAGCAGTGAAGTTGCAGGGGACACCGGGGAGCTGTTTTTT	CASSEVAGDTGELFF
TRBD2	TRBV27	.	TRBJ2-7	TGTGCCACCGGGACTAGCGGAGACGAGCAGTACTTC	CATGTSGDEQYF
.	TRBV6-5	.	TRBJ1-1	TGTGCCAGCAGTTACTCGAGGGAAGCGGTATCTGAAGCTTTCTTT	CASSYSREAVSEAFF
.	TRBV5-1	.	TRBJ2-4	TGCGCCAGCAGCTTGCTTACAGGGTCAAACATTCAGTACTTC	CASSLLTGSNIQYF
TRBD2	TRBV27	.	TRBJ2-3	TGTGCCAGCAGCATCAACCCGGGACTAGCGGGAGAGGGGACAGATACGCAGTATTTT	CASSINPGLAGEGTDTQYF
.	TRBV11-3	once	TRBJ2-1	TGTGCCAGCAGCTTTAGTGCTTCCTCCTACAATGAGCAGTTCTTC	CASSFSASSYNEQFF
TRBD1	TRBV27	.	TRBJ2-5	TGTGCCAGCAGTCAAAGGACAGGGGGAGAGACCCAGTACTTC	CASSQRTGGETQYF
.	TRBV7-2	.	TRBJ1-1	TGTGCCAGCAGCCTTCGGAGTCAGGGGATCACTGAAGCTTTCTTT	CASSLRSQGITEAFF
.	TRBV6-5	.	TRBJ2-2	TGTGCCAGCAGTTACTCGACAGCGAACACCGGGGAGCTGTTTTTT	CASSYSTANTGELFF
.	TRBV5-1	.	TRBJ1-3	TGCGCCAGCAGTAGCCAGAGTGCAGCCGCTGGAAACACCATATATTTT	CASSSQSAAAGNTIYF
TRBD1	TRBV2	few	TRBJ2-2	TGTGCCAGCAGTTGGGACAGGGGGAACACCGGGGAGCTGTTTTTT	CASSWDRGNTGELFF
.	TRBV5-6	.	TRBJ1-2	TGTGCCAGCAGCACACAGGCGGTCGGCTACACCTTC	CASSTQAVGYTF
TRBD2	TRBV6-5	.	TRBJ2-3	TGTGCCAGCAAAGCTAGCGGGACGGCAGATACGCAGTATTTT	CASKASGTADTQYF
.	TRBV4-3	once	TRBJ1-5	TGCGCCAGCAGCCAAGGGCGGACGGGGTCGAATCAGCCCCAGCATTTT	CASSQGRTGSNQPQHF
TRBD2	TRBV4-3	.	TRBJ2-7	TGCGCCAGCAGCCAAGATAAGTTCGGACTAGCGGGGACCTACGAGCAGTACTTC	CASSQDKFGLAGTYEQYF
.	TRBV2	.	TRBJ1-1	TGTGCCAGCAGTGAAGCTATTGACAGACATGAAGCTTTCTTT	CASSEAIDRHEAFF
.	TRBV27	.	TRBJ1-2	TGTGCCAGCAGTTCGGGTGATTTGACAGGCTATGGCTACACCTTC	CASSSGDLTGYGYTF
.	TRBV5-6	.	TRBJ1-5	TGTGCCAGCAGGGGGAGGACCGGACCTTCGTATCAGCCCCAGCATTTT	CASRGRTGPSYQPQHF
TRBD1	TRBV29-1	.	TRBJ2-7	TGCAGCGTTCACGACAGGGACCTTCCCTACGAGCAGTACTTC	CSVHDRDLPYEQYF
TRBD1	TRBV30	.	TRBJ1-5	TGTGCCTGGAGTCTACCACAGGGGGTCTACCAGCCCCAGCATTTT	CAWSLPQGVYQPQHF
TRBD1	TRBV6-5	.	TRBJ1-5	TGTGCCACCGGAGGGACAGGCAATCAGCCCCAGCATTTT	CATGGTGNQPQHF
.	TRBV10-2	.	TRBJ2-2	TGCGCCAGCAGTGACAGGGCTGACCTCAACACCGGGGAGCTGTTTTTT	CASSDRADLNTGELFF
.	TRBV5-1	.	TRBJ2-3	TGCGCCAGCAGCTTGGCGTCGGGAAGCACAGATACGCAGTATTTT	CASSLASGSTDTQYF
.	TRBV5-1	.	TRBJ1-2	TGCGCCAGCAGCTTGCGTGGGCTGGGGGCCCCACTTATGGCTGGCTACACCTTC	CASSLRGLGAPLMAGYTF
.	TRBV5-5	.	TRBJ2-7	TGTGCCAGCAGCTTGGGCCCCAGAACCTACGAGCAGTACTTC	CASSLGPRTYEQYF
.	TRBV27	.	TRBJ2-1	TGTGCCAGCAGACCTGGACTATCCCTATACAATGAGCAGTTCTTC	CASRPGLSLYNEQFF
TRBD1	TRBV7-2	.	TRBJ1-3	TGTGCCAGCAGCTTAGGACAGGGGGCCCTCGGAAACACCATATATTTT	CASSLGQGALGNTIYF
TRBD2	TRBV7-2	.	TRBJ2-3	TGTGCCAGCACCCCAGGGACTAGCGGGAGAACAGATACGCAGTATTTT	CASTPGTSGRTDTQYF
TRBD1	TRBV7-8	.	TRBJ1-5	TGTGCCAGCACCCCCAAGGTGGGGCAGGGGGCCGATCAGCCCCAGCATTTT	CASTPKVGQGADQPQHF
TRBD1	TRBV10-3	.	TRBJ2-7	TGTGCCATCAGTGAGTTTCAGGGGGCTACCTACGAGCAGTACTTC	CAISEFQGATYEQYF
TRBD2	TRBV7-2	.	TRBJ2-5	TGTGCCAGCAGCTTATGGCGCGGGAGGGGAGAGACCCAGTACTTC	CASSLWRGRGETQYF
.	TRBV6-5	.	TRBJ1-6	TGTGCCAGCAGTACTCAGGGTAACCATTCACCCCTCCACTTT	CASSTQGNHSPLHF
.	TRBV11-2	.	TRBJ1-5	TGTGCCAGCAGCTTAGCCCCCGGCAATCAGCCCCAGCATTTT	CASSLAPGNQPQHF
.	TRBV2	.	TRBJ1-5	TGTGCCAGCAGTGAGGCCCGGGAAGACCAGCCCCAGCATTTT	CASSEAREDQPQHF
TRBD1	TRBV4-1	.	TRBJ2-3	TGCGCCAGCAGCCGCGACAGGGCGTCTCGGGGTACGCAGTATTTT	CASSRDRASRGTQYF
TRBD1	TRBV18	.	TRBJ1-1	TGTGCCAGCTCACCGGGACAGGTGAACACTGAAGCTTTCTTT	CASSPGQVNTEAFF
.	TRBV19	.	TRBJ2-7	TGTGCCAGTAGTATGGATCGGACAGTACTCTACGAGCAGTACTTC	CASSMDRTVLYEQYF
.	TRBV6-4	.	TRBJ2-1	TGTGCCAGCAGTTCCCAGGAGGGGCCCCAGTTCTTC	CASSSQEGPQFF
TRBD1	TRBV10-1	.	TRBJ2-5	TGCGCCAGCAGTGAGTCGATAGACAGGGCAGAGACCCAGTACTTC	CASSESIDRAETQYF
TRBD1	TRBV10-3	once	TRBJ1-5	TGTGCCATCAGGGGTGGACAGGGCGGTCAGCCCCAGCATTTT	CAIRGGQGGQPQHF
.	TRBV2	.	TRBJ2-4	TGTGCCAGCTATCGATCAGGGCCAAACATTCAGTACTTC	CASYRSGPNIQYF
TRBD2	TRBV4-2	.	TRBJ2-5	TGTGCCAGCAGCCAAGGCCCCCTAGCGGTGAGGGAGACCCAGTACTTC	CASSQGPLAVRETQYF
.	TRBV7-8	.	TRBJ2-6	TGTGCCAGCGTACTTCCGGGGGCCAACGTCCTGACTTTC	CASVLPGANVLTF